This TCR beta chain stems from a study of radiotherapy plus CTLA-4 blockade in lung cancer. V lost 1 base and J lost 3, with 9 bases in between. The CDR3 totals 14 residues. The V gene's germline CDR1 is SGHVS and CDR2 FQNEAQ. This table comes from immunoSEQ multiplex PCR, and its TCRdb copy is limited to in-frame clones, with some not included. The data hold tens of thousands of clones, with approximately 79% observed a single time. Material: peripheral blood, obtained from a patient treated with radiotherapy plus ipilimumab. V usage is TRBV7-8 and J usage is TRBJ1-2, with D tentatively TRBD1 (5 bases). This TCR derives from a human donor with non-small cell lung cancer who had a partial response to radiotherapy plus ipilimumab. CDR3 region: CASSLGGGYYGYTF. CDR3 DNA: TGTGCCAGCAGCTTAGGCGGGGGTTACTATGGCTACACCTTC.